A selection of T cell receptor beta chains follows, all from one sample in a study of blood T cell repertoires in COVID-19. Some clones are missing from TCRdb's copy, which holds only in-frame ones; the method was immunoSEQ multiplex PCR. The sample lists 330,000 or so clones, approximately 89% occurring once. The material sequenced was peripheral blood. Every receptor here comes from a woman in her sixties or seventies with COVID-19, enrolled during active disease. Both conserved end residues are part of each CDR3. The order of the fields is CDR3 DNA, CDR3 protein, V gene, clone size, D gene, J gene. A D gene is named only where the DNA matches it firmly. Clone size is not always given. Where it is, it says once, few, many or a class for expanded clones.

TGTGCCACCAGCAGAGATAGGGCGGACTACTATGGCTACACCTTC,CATSRDRADYYGYTF,TRBV15,NA,NA,TRBJ1-2
TGTGCCAGCAGCCGATATAACAGGGGGCGCAGCTCAGCTGAAGCTTTCTTT,CASSRYNRGRSSAEAFF,TRBV14,NA,TRBD1,TRBJ1-1
TGTGCCAGTAGTAACAGGGTGAACACTGAAGCTTTCTTT,CASSNRVNTEAFF,TRBV19,NA,NA,TRBJ1-1
TGTGCCAGCAGGCGGACAGGGAGTGGAGCTTTCTTT,CASRRTGSGAFF,TRBV7-2,NA,TRBD1,TRBJ1-1
TGTGCCAGTAGTCCGCGAGGGGGGGCCTTGAACACTGAAGCTTTCTTT,CASSPRGGALNTEAFF,TRBV19,NA,NA,TRBJ1-1
TGTGCCAGCAGTTACTCCGGGTTGAACACTGAAGCTTTCTTT,CASSYSGLNTEAFF,TRBV6-5,NA,NA,TRBJ1-1
TGTGCCATCAGAGACAGCTATGGCTACACCTTC,CAIRDSYGYTF,TRBV10-3,NA,NA,TRBJ1-2
TGTGCCAGCAGTGACCGAGAGTATGGCTACACCTTC,CASSDREYGYTF,TRBV6-4,NA,NA,TRBJ1-2
TGTGCCAGCAGCCTCCTCGAGCCGGGAGCTGAAGCTTTCTTT,CASSLLEPGAEAFF,TRBV6-5,NA,NA,TRBJ1-1
TGTGCCAGTAGTATCGGTTGGAGAGGCGGGGAGCTGTTTTTT,CASSIGWRGGELFF,TRBV19,NA,NA,TRBJ2-2
TGTGCCAGCAGTACCCAAGGCTGGGGCCCTCTGGAGCAGTACTTC,CASSTQGWGPLEQYF,TRBV27,NA,NA,TRBJ2-7
TGTGCCGGACCACTAGCGGGGGGGCCGGACGAGCAGTACTTC,CAGPLAGGPDEQYF,TRBV9,NA,TRBD2,TRBJ2-7
TGTGCCAGCAGTGAACCCTTGGGAAGGGGGCTTCTTGGAAACACCATATATTTT,CASSEPLGRGLLGNTIYF,TRBV25-1,NA,TRBD1,TRBJ1-3
TGTGCCACCAGGACAGGGGACTGGCAGTTCTTC,CATRTGDWQFF,TRBV24-1,NA,TRBD1,TRBJ2-1
TGTGCCAGCAGCTTGTCTAGCGGGGGGGTCGGGACCCAGTACTTC,CASSLSSGGVGTQYF,TRBV11-2,NA,TRBD2,TRBJ2-5
TGTGCCAGCAGTTTCAGCGGCCAAGAGACCCAGTACTTC,CASSFSGQETQYF,TRBV12-3/TRBV12-4,NA,NA,TRBJ2-5
TGTGCCAGCAGTGCCTCGGGACAGTCCTATGGCTACACCTTC,CASSASGQSYGYTF,TRBV2,once,TRBD1,TRBJ1-2
TGTGCCAGCAGCTCCCGGACAGCCTTACCCCAAGAGACCCAGTACTTC,CASSSRTALPQETQYF,TRBV5-4,NA,NA,TRBJ2-5
TGCAGTGCCCCAGGTCACTATGGCTACACCTTC,CSAPGHYGYTF,TRBV20-1,NA,NA,TRBJ1-2
TGCGCCAGCAGCTTGTCGGGGTCGGGGAGCACAGATACGCAGTATTTT,CASSLSGSGSTDTQYF,TRBV5-1,NA,NA,TRBJ2-3
TGCGCCTCAGCGGGAAGCACAGATACGCAGTATTTT,CASAGSTDTQYF,TRBV5-1,NA,TRBD2,TRBJ2-3
TGCGCCAGCAGCTTGGTAGGGGGCGAACAGGGTGAAAAACTGTTTTTT,CASSLVGGEQGEKLFF,TRBV5-1,NA,TRBD1,TRBJ1-4
TGTGCCAGCAGCCCCCTAGCTGCAACTAATGAAAAACTGTTTTTT,CASSPLAATNEKLFF,TRBV6-5,NA,NA,TRBJ1-4
TGTGCCAGTAGTACGCTGACCCAGGGGTCCTACAATGAGCAGTTCTTC,CASSTLTQGSYNEQFF,TRBV19,NA,NA,TRBJ2-1
TGTGCTAGCAGCTTAGCGTTGACTAGCTCTTTCAATGAGCAGTTCTTC,CASSLALTSSFNEQFF,TRBV7-7,NA,TRBD2,TRBJ2-1
TGTGCCAGCAGCCAACGGAGGGGGCGGATGAACACTGAAGCTTTCTTT,CASSQRRGRMNTEAFF,TRBV14,NA,TRBD1,TRBJ1-1
TGTGCCAGCAGCTCCCTTCGACGGGGGGGTACGGGCAATTCACCCCTCCACTTT,CASSSLRRGGTGNSPLHF,TRBV7-9,NA,NA,TRBJ1-6
TGTGCCAGCAGCCAAAGAGGGTATAATTCACCCCTCCACTTT,CASSQRGYNSPLHF,TRBV3-1/TRBV3-2,NA,NA,TRBJ1-6
TGTGCCAGCAGTGACCTGAGGGCTTTCTTT,CASSDLRAFF,TRBV6-1,NA,NA,TRBJ1-1
TGTGCCAGTAGTAAAAGCGGGGGGCCTAAGAATGAGCAGTTCTTC,CASSKSGGPKNEQFF,TRBV19,NA,TRBD2,TRBJ2-1
TGTGCCAGCTTTGGCAACTCCTACGAGCAGTACTTC,CASFGNSYEQYF,TRBV28,NA,NA,TRBJ2-7
TGCAGTGCCCTAAAACAGGGTTACTACACCTTC,CSALKQGYYTF,TRBV20-1,NA,NA,TRBJ1-2
TGTGCCAGCAGCCCCCTCCCAGGGGTGGGCTACGAGCAGTACTTC,CASSPLPGVGYEQYF,TRBV28,NA,NA,TRBJ2-7
TGTGCCAGCATCTCTAGCGGGGCGGGAAATACGCAGTATTTT,CASISSGAGNTQYF,TRBV27,NA,TRBD2,TRBJ2-3
TGTGCCAGCAGTGCCCGGGACTCTCCACGGGGCTACACCTTC,CASSARDSPRGYTF,TRBV9,NA,NA,TRBJ1-2
TGTGCCAGCAGCTTAGAGACAACAGGGGGCTATGGCTACACCTTC,CASSLETTGGYGYTF,TRBV7-9,NA,TRBD1,TRBJ1-2
TGTGCCACCAGTAACACGTGGGAAAAACTGTTTTTT,CATSNTWEKLFF,TRBV2,NA,NA,TRBJ1-4
TGTGCCAGTAGTATAGGGAGGTTCCGCGATGAGCAGTTCTTC,CASSIGRFRDEQFF,TRBV19,NA,NA,TRBJ2-1
TGTGCCAGTAGTATAGACCGACAGGAGACCCAGTACTTC,CASSIDRQETQYF,TRBV19,NA,NA,TRBJ2-5
TGTGCCAGCAGTTTTATCCAGGGTTACAACACTGAAGCTTTCTTT,CASSFIQGYNTEAFF,TRBV5-6,NA,NA,TRBJ1-1
TGTGCCAGCAGCTCCTTTCTCACAGCCTACGAGCAGTACTTC,CASSSFLTAYEQYF,TRBV7-2,NA,NA,TRBJ2-7
TGTGCCTGGAGGAGGCGCCCCCTTGGGGGGTTTGTTAAGTCCGAGCAGTACTTC,CAWRRRPLGGFVKSEQYF,TRBV30,few,NA,TRBJ2-7
TGTGCCAGCAGTTTATTTCTGGGGACACGAGAGACCCAGTACTTC,CASSLFLGTRETQYF,TRBV27,NA,NA,TRBJ2-5
TGCGCCAGCAGCTCTTGGACAGAGAACACTGAAGCTTTCTTT,CASSSWTENTEAFF,TRBV5-1,NA,NA,TRBJ1-1
TGTGCCAGCTCACCAATGACAGGGGTTAAAGAGCAGTACTTC,CASSPMTGVKEQYF,TRBV18,NA,TRBD1,TRBJ2-7
TGCGCCAGCAGCTTGGGGCTGACAGCAACTAATGAAAAACTGTTTTTT,CASSLGLTATNEKLFF,TRBV5-1,NA,NA,TRBJ1-4
TGTGCCAGCAGTTACGACAGTGGAGGGACTGAAGCTTTCTTT,CASSYDSGGTEAFF,TRBV6-6,NA,NA,TRBJ1-1
TGTGCCAGCAGTGACACCGGGGGTTCTTACAATGAGCAGTTCTTC,CASSDTGGSYNEQFF,TRBV6-4,NA,NA,TRBJ2-1
TGTGCCAGCACCCCAGTTCGCGGGGGGAGGTGGTACACTGAAGCTTTCTTT,CASTPVRGGRWYTEAFF,TRBV28,once,NA,TRBJ1-1
TGTGCCTGGAGTTTCGGGGGGGGCTGGGCCTACAATGAGCAGTTCTTC,CAWSFGGGWAYNEQFF,TRBV30,NA,TRBD2,TRBJ2-1